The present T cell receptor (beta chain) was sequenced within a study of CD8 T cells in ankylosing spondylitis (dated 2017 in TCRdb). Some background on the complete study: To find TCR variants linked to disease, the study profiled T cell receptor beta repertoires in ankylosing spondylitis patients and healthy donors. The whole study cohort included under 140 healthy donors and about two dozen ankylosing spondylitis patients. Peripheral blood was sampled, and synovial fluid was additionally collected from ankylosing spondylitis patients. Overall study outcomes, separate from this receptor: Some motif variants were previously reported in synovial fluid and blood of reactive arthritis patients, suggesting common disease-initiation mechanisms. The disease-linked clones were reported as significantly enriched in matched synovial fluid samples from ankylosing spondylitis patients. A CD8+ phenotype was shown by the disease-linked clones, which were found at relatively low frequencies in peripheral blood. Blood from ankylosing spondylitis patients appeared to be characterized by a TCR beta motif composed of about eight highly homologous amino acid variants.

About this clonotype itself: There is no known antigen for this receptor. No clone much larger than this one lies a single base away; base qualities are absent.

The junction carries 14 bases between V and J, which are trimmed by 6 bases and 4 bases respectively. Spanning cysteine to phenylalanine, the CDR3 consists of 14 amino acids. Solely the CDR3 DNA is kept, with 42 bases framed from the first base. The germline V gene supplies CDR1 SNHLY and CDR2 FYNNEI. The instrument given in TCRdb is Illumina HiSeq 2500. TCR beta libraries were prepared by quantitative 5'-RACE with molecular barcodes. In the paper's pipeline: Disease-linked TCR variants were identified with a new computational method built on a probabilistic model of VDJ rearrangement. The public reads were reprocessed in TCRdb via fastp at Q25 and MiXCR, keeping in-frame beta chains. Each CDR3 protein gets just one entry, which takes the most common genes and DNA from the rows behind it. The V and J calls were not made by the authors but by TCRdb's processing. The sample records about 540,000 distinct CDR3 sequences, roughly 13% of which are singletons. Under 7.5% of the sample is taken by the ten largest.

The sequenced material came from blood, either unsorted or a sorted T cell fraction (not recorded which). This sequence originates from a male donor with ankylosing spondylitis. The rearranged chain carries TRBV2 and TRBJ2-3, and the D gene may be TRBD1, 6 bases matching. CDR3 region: CASRDNRVADTQYF. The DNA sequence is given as TGTGCCAGCAGGGACAACAGGGTAGCAGATACGCAGTATTTT.